These T cell receptor beta chains were read from a single sample in a study of OX40 agonist ivuxolimab in advanced cancers. Using immunoSEQ multiplex PCR, the repertoire was profiled, and TCRdb retains in-frame clones only, with some absent. Of some 86,000 clones listed, approximately 85% are singletons. Sequenced material: CD4+ or CD8+ T cells sorted from blood, taken in a trial of the OX40 agonist ivuxolimab. The receptors shown here come from an adult with an advanced solid tumor such as melanoma, head and neck, liver or kidney cancer. The CDR3 runs from the conserved cysteine through the conserved F or W. Each record gives: J gene, V gene, CDR3 protein.

>TRBJ2-7|TRBV28
CASSRGGVGYEQYF
>TRBJ2-2|TRBV9
CASSGAFNPGELFF
>TRBJ1-6|TRBV7-2
CASSWGPGMSPLHF
>TRBJ2-3|TRBV11-2
CASSFNRVGTQYF
>TRBJ2-5|TRBV28
CASSFPPGGGQETQYF
>TRBJ2-7|TRBV5-1
CASSLGLVTASYEQYF
>TRBJ2-5|TRBV7-2
CASSSYQETQYF
>TRBJ2-1|TRBV7-2
CASSSKLAGGNEQFF
>TRBJ2-1|TRBV5-1
CASSPRTSGTLSYNEQFF
>TRBJ2-3|TRBV2
CASSEGPVGLNTDTQYF
>TRBJ2-5|TRBV19
CASSIDREGLATQYF
>TRBJ2-3|TRBV11-1
CASSLGEDTQYF
>TRBJ2-7|TRBV9
CASSVEDRLNYEQYF
>TRBJ2-7|TRBV21-1
CASSKGETPEHYEQYF
>TRBJ1-4|TRBV5-1
CASSLVFRGGGEKLFF
>TRBJ2-2|TRBV4-1
CASSQGRLGFPGELFF
>TRBJ2-1|TRBV5-1
CASSRLTREASEQFF
>TRBJ2-2|TRBV6-6
CASSFLQGTGELFF
>TRBJ2-1|TRBV27
CASSLAGWDEQFF
>TRBJ2-6|TRBV2
CASSESSGANVLTF
>TRBJ2-2|TRBV28
CASSLVAGTSGTGELFF
>TRBJ1-5|TRBV5-1
CASSLSGSSEQPQHF
>TRBJ2-7|TRBV5-6
CASSLLQTFDYEQYF
>TRBJ2-5|TRBV11-2
CASSPLRGQETQYF
>TRBJ2-1|TRBV11-2
CASSLKGLADSYNEQFF
>TRBJ1-5|TRBV15
CATRSGVQPQHF
>TRBJ1-5|TRBV19
CASGWSNQPQHF
>TRBJ2-5|TRBV6-4
CASRAEQETQYF
>TRBJ2-7|TRBV4-1
CASSRGLAGGNEQYF
>TRBJ2-7|TRBV6-5
CASSPVSGSYEQYF
>TRBJ2-1|TRBV9
CASSEYSGNEQFF
>TRBJ2-6|TRBV10-3
CAISESVILKTGANVLTF
>TRBJ2-7|TRBV7-2
CASSLGTQAYEQYF
>TRBJ2-5|TRBV7-9
CASSSPWAEETQYF
>TRBJ2-7|TRBV7-2
CASSFSSGNEQYF
>TRBJ2-5|TRBV4-2
CASSQSTGGGGETQYF
>TRBJ2-5|TRBV9
CASSVRAGEETQYF
>TRBJ1-6|TRBV11-3
CARRQGRNSPLHF
>TRBJ1-3|TRBV11-2
CASSPPIQGHPGNTIYF
>TRBJ1-2|TRBV14
CASSQESYGYTF
>TRBJ1-2|TRBV29-1
CSVYHPTTTMDYTF
>TRBJ1-3|TRBV5-6
CASSLGGPSSGNTIYF
>TRBJ2-7|TRBV11-2
CASSLDSSQSSYEQYF
>TRBJ2-3|TRBV7-2
CASSWPGLPRDTQYF
>TRBJ2-3|TRBV5-8
CASSLPQGADTQYF
>TRBJ2-1|TRBV7-2
CASSLQGAGNEQFF
>TRBJ1-1|TRBV14
CASSRSGLGPEAFF
>TRBJ2-7|TRBV6-1
CASSEGQAYEQYF
>TRBJ1-5|TRBV30
CAWSSWWTGDNQPQHF
>TRBJ2-7|TRBV7-6
CASSPGGQYYEQYF